This TCR beta chain was observed in a study of blood T cell repertoires in COVID-19. This CDR3 has 14 residues. Trimming left V 2 bases short and J 9 bases short, with 11 bases between. The germline V gene encodes CDR1 MNHNS and CDR2 SASEGT. The protocol was immunoSEQ multiplex PCR, while the TCRdb copy is restricted to in-frame clones and leaves out a portion. Here the sample spans 70,000 to 85,000 clones, over 70% being singletons. The receptor was derived from an older man with active or convalescent COVID-19. Sequencing used peripheral blood. V gene TRBV6-1 combines with J gene TRBJ1-6; D ambiguous. CDR3 loop: CASSEQVRASPLHF. The CDR3 nucleotides are TGTGCCAGCAGTGAACAGGTCCGCGCTTCACCCCTCCACTTT.